Sequencing of this T cell receptor beta chain was carried out in a study of regulatory T cells in long-lasting Graves disease. To make TCR beta libraries, researchers used iRepertoire HTBI primers and Arm-PCR of CDR3 regions. Original methodology: Identified across the samples were 50 to 70 TRBV segments and around 14 TRBJ segments. Using its own MiXCR run on the multiplex PCR reads, TCRdb lists one record per CDR3 protein. The V and J calls shown here were made by TCRdb, not taken from the authors' results. This repertoire shows 400,000 to 500,000 distinct CDR3 sequences, around 17% found once; its top ten account for 20% to 25%. The germline V gene has CDR1 GTSNPN and CDR2 SVGIG (reference sequence). The V and J ends lost 2 bases and 7 bases, in that order; junction bases with no gene match: 4. This CDR3 has 13 residues. Time point: newly diagnosed GD, antithyroid drugs for less than 3 months. Extracted RNA from PBMCs served as the source of the TCR library.

These data also featured in a second study, about T cells in Graves' hyperthyroidism and ophthalmopathy. That paper states: In blood, most of the thyroid clonotypes expanded above 0.001 were also present.

This chain joins TRBV30 and TRBJ2-1, with 8 bases that match TRBD2. This TCR came from a woman aged 18-35 years with Graves disease. The sequencing used peripheral blood mononuclear cells (PBMCs), collected at new diagnosis, from a patient treated with antithyroid drugs. The CDR3 region has the DNA TGTGCCTGGAGTTACGGGAGGGGGAATGAGCAGTTCTTC. This gives the protein CAWSYGRGNEQFF.